Presented here are 6 T cell receptor beta chains from one specimen sequenced in a study of HIV-infected patients and healthy controls. Whole blood was used without fractionation, so all unsorted peripheral T cells were included. cDNA was made from 400 to 500 ng RNA using alpha and beta constant primers. Alpha and beta chain libraries were made separately by chain-specific third strand synthesis with multiplexing indices. TCRdb fed the 5' RACE reads into MiXCR, producing one record per CDR3 protein. The data show 8,000 to 13,000 distinct CDR3 sequences, 6.5% to 10% seen once. The sample taken for sequencing was blood. The receptors were gathered from an adult in good health.

By sample share, this clonotype is medium-sized. V and J are TRBV7-9 and TRBJ1-2; D remains unclear. The germline V gene has CDR1 SEHNR and CDR2 FQNEAQ (reference sequence). Trimming pared 5 bases from V and 5 bases from J, leaving 18 bases between. The CDR3 is 15 amino acids. CDR3 sequence: CASSLNTVGRYGYTF. The DNA of the CDR3 is TGTGCCAGCAGCCTAAACACGGTCGGGAGATATGGCTACACCTTC.

The J gene is TRBJ2-4, the V gene TRBV2; perhaps TRBD2 as D (6 bases). Trimming removed 10 bases from V and 6 bases from J, with 13 bases in between. Germline CDR1 is SNHLY and CDR2 is FYNNEI. This CDR3 spans 12 amino acids. The CDR3: CATVSGRNIQYF. The CDR3 DNA follows: TGTGCCACCGTTAGCGGTCGAAACATTCAGTACTTC.

By sample share, this clonotype is medium-sized (0.01 to 0.1%). This rearrangement joins TRBV3-1 to TRBJ1-1; D uncertain. Looked up from germline, CDR1 is LGHDT and CDR2 is YNNKEL (reference sequence). Trimming cost V 3 bases and J 6 bases, with 5 bases left between them. The CDR3 spans 11 residues. The CDR3 DNA sequence: TGTGCCAGCAGCCAGCACGCTGAAGCTTTCTTT. This sequence encodes CASSQHAEAFF.

The chain couples TRBV6-1 to TRBJ2-1; 9 nucleotides line up with TRBD1. With V trimmed by 6 bases and J by 7 bases, 16 bases remained unmatched. CDR1 and CDR2 (germline): MNHNS, SASEGT. The CDR3 runs to 17 residues. The CDR3 DNA reads as TGTGCCAGCAGGAACTCGGGGACAGGGCCTAAGGGTAATGAGCAGTTCTTC. This sequence encodes CASRNSGTGPKGNEQFF.

This clonotype qualifies as medium-sized. The chain links TRBV2 to TRBJ2-3, with D possibly being TRBD1 or TRBD2 (5 bases each). Germline lookup yields CDR1 SNHLY and CDR2 FYNNEI. The CDR3 sequence is 15 residues long. The V and J ends lost 4 bases and 4 bases respectively, with 15 bases between them. CDR3 loop: CASSVGQPGPDTQYF. As DNA, the CDR3 is TGTGCCAGCAGTGTCGGACAACCGGGGCCAGATACGCAGTATTTT. The complete variable domain, with remaining parts taken from reference TRBV2 and TRBJ2-3, reads EPEVTQTPSHQVTQMGQEVILRCVPISNHLYFYWYRQILGQKVEFLVSFYNNEISEKSEIFDDQFSVERPDGSNFTLKIRSTKLEDSAMYFCASSVGQPGPDTQYFGPGTRLTVL.

This clonotype is deemed medium-sized. The gene calls are TRBV6-5 and TRBJ2-5, with 10 bases identical to TRBD2. The CDR3 consists of 13 residues. The V gene's germline CDR1 is MNHEY and CDR2 SVGAGI. V shed 6 bases and J 5 bases; nucleotides not matched to a gene: 3. CDR3 bases: TGTGCCAGCAGCGAGACTAGCGGGGAGACCCAGTACTTC. As protein: CASSETSGETQYF.